This TCR beta chain appears in the sequencing data of a study of blood T cell repertoires in COVID-19. At the level of the study: The United States, Italy and Spain were the sources of the acute and convalescent COVID-19 samples.

Profiling relied on immunoSEQ multiplex PCR, and the TCRdb table lists in-frame clones only, not all of them. The sample shows more than 15,000 clones, approximately 88% of them seen only once. V gave up 1 base and J gave up 3 bases, with 5 bases separating them. This CDR3 comprises 13 residues. Germline V gives CDR1 SEHNR, CDR2 FQNEAQ (reference sequence). The chain links TRBV7-9 to TRBJ2-3; D is unresolved. Source material: peripheral blood. This sequence was found in a human donor in a cohort sampled during active COVID-19. CDR3 residues: CASSLGQTDTQYF. In DNA, the CDR3 is TGTGCCAGCAGCTTAGGTCAAACAGATACGCAGTATTTT.